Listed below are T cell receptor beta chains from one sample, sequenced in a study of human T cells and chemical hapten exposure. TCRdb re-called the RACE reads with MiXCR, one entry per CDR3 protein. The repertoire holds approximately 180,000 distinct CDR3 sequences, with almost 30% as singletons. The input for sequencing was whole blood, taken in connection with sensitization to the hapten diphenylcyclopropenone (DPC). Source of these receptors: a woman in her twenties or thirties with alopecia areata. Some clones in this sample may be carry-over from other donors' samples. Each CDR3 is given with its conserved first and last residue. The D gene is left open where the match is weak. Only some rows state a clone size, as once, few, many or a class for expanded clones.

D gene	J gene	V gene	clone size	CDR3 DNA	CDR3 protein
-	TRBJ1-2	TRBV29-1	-	TGCAGCGTGGAAGCAGGGTGGCCGAACTATGGCTACACCTTC	CSVEAGWPNYGYTF
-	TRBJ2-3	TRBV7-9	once	TGTGCCAGCAGCGGGAACACAGATACGCAGTATTTT	CASSGNTDTQYF
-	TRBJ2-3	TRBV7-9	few	TGTGCCACCAGGTGGACCACAGATACGCAGTATTTT	CATRWTTDTQYF
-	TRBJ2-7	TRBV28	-	TGTGCCAGCAGTTCTACGGCCGGGGATTACGAGCAGTACTTC	CASSSTAGDYEQYF
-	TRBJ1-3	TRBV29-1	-	TGCAGCGCAAATCCGAGGGGTGGAAACACCATATATTTT	CSANPRGGNTIYF
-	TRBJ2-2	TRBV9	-	TGTGCCAGCAGCGTAGATCCGGGGGGCCCCACGAACACCGGGGAGCTGTTTTTT	CASSVDPGGPTNTGELFF
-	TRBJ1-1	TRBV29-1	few	TGCAGCGTTGAATCAAAAGGCACTGAAGCTTTCTTT	CSVESKGTEAFF
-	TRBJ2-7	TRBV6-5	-	TGTGCCACCGGGGGAGACAGGGCTTGGGAGCAGTACTTC	CATGGDRAWEQYF
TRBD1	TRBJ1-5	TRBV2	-	TGTGCCAGCAGCCGACAGGGTACCAATCAGCCCCAGCATTTT	CASSRQGTNQPQHF
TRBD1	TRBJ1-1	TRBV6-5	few	TGTGCCAGCAGGAGGGACAGCCAGAAGAACACTGAAGCTTTCTTT	CASRRDSQKNTEAFF
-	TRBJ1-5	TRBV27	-	TGTGCCAGCAGTGACGGGGGGAGCAATCAGCCCCAGCATTTT	CASSDGGSNQPQHF
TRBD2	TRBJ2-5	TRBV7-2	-	TGTGCCAGCAGCTTAGCGACGGGAGGGCCGGGGGAGACCCAGTACTTC	CASSLATGGPGETQYF
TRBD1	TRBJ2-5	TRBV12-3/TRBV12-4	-	TGTGCCAGCAGTTTAGGCGGACAGGGAGGGACCCAGTACTTC	CASSLGGQGGTQYF
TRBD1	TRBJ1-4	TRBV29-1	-	TGCAGCGTTGGGGACAGTCCGAATGAAAAACTGTTTTTT	CSVGDSPNEKLFF
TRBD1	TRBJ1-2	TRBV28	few	TGTGCCAGCACCGAGCCCCCGGGACAGGGTGGTGGCTACACCTTC	CASTEPPGQGGGYTF
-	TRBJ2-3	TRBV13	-	TGTGCCAGCAGCTTAGGCGTAGGGGATACGCAGTATTTT	CASSLGVGDTQYF
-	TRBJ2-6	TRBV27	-	TGTGCCAGCAGTTCCCCCATCTCTGGGGCCAACGTCCTGACTTTC	CASSSPISGANVLTF
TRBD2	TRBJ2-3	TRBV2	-	TGTGCCAGCAGCGTAGCGGGGGGCCGCACAGATACGCAGTATTTT	CASSVAGGRTDTQYF
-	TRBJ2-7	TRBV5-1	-	TGCGCCAGCAGCCCAAGGGGCAGGACCTACGAGCAGTACTTC	CASSPRGRTYEQYF
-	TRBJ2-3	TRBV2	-	TGTGCCAGCAGGCTAATCATTTTAACAGATACGCAGTATTTT	CASRLIILTDTQYF
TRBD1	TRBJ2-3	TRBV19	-	TGTGCCAGTAGTGTCGCGACGGGCATACAGGGGGCAAGGACAGATACGCAGTATTTT	CASSVATGIQGARTDTQYF
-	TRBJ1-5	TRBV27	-	TGTGCCAGCAGCCCTACCCCCCAAGGAAATCAGCCCCAGCATTTT	CASSPTPQGNQPQHF
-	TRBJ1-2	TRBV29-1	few	TGCAGCGTTGTCCCGGGTCTGCTCGGCTACACCTTC	CSVVPGLLGYTF
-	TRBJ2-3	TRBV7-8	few	TGTGCCAGCAGCTTTGTCTCTGTCACAGATACGCAGTATTTT	CASSFVSVTDTQYF
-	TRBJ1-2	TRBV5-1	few	TGCGCCAGCAGGGCCTCATCAAACTATGGCTACACCTTC	CASRASSNYGYTF
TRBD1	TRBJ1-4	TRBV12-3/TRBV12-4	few	TGTGCCAGCAGTGTAACAGGGGCGAGGGAAAAACTGTTTTTT	CASSVTGAREKLFF
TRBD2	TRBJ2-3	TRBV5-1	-	TGCGCCAGCAGCTTCTGGGGGGGATACACAGATACGCAGTATTTT	CASSFWGGYTDTQYF
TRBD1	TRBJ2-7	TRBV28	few	TGTGCCAGCAGTTTTCAGGGGGCGCGTTACGAGCAGTACTTC	CASSFQGARYEQYF
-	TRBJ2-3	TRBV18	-	TGTGCCAGCTCACGAGGGGACTTTAGCACAGATACGCAGTATTTT	CASSRGDFSTDTQYF
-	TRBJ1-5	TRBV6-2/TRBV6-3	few	TGTGCCACCCAGCGGGATAGCAATCAGCCCCAGCATTTT	CATQRDSNQPQHF
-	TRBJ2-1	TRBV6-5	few	TGTGCCAGCAGTTTTGCAGGGGAACCATACAATGAGCAGTTCTTC	CASSFAGEPYNEQFF
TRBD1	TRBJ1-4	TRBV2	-	TGTGCCAGCTTAAGAGGACAGGGCGAAAAACTGTTTTTT	CASLRGQGEKLFF